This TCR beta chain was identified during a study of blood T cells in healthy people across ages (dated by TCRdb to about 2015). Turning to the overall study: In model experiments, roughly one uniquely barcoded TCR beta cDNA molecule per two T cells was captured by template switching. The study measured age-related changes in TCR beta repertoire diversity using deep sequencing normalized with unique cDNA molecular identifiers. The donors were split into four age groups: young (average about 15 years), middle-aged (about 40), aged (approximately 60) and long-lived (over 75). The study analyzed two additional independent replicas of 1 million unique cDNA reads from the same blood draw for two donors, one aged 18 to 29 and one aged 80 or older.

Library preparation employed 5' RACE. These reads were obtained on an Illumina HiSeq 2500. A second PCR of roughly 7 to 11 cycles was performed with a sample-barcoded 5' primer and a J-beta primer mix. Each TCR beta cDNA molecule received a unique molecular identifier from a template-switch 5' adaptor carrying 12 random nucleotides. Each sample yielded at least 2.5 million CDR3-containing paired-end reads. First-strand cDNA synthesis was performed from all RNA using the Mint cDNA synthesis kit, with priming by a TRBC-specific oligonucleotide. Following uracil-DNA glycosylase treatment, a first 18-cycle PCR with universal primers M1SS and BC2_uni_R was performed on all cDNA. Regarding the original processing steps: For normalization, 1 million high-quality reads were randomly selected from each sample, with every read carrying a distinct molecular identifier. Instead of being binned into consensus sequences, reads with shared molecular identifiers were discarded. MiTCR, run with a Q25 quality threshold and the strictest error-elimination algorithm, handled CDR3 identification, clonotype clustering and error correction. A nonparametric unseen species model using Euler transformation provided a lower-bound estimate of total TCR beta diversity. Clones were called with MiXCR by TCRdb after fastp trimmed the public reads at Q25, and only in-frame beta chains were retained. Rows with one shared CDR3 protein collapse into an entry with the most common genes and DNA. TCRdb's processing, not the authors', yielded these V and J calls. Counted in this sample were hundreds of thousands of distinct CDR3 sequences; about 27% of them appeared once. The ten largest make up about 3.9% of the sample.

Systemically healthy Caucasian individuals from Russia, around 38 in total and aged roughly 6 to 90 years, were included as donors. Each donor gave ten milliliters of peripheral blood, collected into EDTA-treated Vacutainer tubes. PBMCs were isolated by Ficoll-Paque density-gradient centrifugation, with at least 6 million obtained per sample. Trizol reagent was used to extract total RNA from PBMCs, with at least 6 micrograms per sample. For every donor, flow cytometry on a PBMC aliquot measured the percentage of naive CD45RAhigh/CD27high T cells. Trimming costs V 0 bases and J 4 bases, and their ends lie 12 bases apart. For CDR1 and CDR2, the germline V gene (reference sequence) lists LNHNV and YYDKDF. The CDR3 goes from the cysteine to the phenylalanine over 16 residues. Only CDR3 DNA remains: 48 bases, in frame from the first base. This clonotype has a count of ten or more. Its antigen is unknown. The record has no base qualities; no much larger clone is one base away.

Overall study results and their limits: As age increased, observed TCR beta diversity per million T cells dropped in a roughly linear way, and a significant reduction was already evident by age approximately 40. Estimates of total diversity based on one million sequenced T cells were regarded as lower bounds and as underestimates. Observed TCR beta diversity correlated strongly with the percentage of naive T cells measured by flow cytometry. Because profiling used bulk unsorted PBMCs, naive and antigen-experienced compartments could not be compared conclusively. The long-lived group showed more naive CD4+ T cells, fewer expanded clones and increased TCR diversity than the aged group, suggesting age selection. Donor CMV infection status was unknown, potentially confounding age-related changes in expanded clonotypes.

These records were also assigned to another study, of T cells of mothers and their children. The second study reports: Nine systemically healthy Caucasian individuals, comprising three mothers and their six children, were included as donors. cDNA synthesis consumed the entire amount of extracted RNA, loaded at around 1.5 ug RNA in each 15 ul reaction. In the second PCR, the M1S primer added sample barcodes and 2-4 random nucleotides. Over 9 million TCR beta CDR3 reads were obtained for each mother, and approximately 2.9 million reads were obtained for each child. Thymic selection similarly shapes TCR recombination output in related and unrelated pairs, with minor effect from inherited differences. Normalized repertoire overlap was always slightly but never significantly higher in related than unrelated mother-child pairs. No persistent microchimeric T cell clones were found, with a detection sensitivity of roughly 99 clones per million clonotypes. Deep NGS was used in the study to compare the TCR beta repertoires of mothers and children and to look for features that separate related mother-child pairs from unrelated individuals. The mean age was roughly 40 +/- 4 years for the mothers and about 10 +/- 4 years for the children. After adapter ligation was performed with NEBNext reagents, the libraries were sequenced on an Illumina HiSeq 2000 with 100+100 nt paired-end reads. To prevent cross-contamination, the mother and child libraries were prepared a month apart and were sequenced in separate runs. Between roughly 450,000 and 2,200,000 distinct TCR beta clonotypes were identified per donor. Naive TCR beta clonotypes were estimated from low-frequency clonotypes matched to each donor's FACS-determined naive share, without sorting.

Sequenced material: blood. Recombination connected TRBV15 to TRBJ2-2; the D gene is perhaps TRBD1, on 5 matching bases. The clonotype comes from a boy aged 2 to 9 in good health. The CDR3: CATSRDLTVSTGELFF. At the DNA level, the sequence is TGTGCCACCAGCAGAGATTTGACAGTTAGCACCGGGGAGCTGTTTTTT.